This TCR beta chain was recovered during a study of control samples from healthy donors and cancer patients. The germline CDR1 and CDR2 sequences are MNHEY and SVGAGI. CDR3 length equals 15 residues. The V end was cut by 6 bases, the J end by 4 bases, with 19 bases between. Clones were read by immunoSEQ multiplex PCR, and TCRdb kept only the in-frame ones, dropping some. The table records around 200,000 clones, approximately 92% of them present only once. Source material: blood. The V and J genes are TRBV6-5 and TRBJ2-7, with D possibly being TRBD2 (9 bases). The TCR comes from a man aged 18 to 29 in good health. The CDR3: CASRGTGLAYYEQYF. CDR3 DNA: TGTGCCAGCAGGGGGACAGGACTAGCGTATTACGAGCAGTACTTC.